Listed below are T cell receptor beta chains from one sample, sequenced in a study of T cell responses to AZD1222 COVID-19 vaccine. Sequenced by immunoSEQ multiplex PCR; TCRdb stores in-frame clones only, minus some. This sample has 100,000 to 150,000 clones, with about 85% found just once. The sequences come from peripheral blood, collected on day 0 of AZD1222 vaccination. All receptors derive from an adult in good health. Each CDR3 is given without its conserved first and last residue. D genes are given only for firm matches.

TRBV4-1 NA ASSPTADSGQLIYGYT
TRBV4-1 NA ASSHKGPSGVSNTGELF
TRBV5-6 NA ASSGTYEQY
TRBV4-1 NA ASSQVWRGGQPQH
TRBV13 NA ASSTGGGKEQY
TRBV13 TRBD2 ASSLRVAGGYNEQF
TRBV24-1 TRBD1 ATSEPGQGSQPQH
TRBV15 NA ATNPGSYNEQF
TRBV7-8 NA ASSLKGPMNTEAF
TRBV6-5 NA ASHRNSNQPQH
TRBV4-2 TRBD1 ASSLSGTGHQPQH
TRBV7-6 NA ASSSVVSKGFYNSPLH
TRBV3-1/TRBV3-2 TRBD2 ASSHAISGGGTDTQY
TRBV5-1 TRBD1 ASSWRGQEGEKLF
TRBV2 TRBD1 ASTPDRVGEQY
TRBV27 NA ASSQYEQY
TRBV28 NA ATTASRLDGYT
TRBV11-2 NA ASSSLRLVAAGELF
TRBV3-1/TRBV3-2 NA ASSQDGHEQY
TRBV4-2 NA ASSQDRARNEQF
TRBV28 NA ASSLSRGQKGNQPQH
TRBV2 NA ASSEPGSHYGYT
TRBV4-1 NA ASSQDFYEQY
TRBV5-6 TRBD1 ASSLTAGGKGNQPQH
TRBV19 NA ASSIEHRNSPLH
TRBV28 NA ASSSNTIRGGDYGYT